The 20 T cell receptor beta chains below come from one sample, sequenced in a study of cytomegalovirus exposure and HLA in healthy donors. The assay was immunoSEQ multiplex PCR, and TCRdb's table has in-frame clones only and misses some. The sample lists over 200,000 clones, 80% to 90% occurring once. The sequenced sample consisted of PBMCs. The source is a woman aged 18 to 35 in good health and CMV-seronegative.

This clone was recorded once. The chain recombines TRBV7-3 with TRBJ2-1, with D possibly matching TRBD2 (6 bases). Germline V gene sequence: CDR1 SGHTA, CDR2 FQGTGA. The V and J ends lost 4 bases and 4 bases respectively, with 8 bases between them. The CDR3 has 13 amino acids. CDR3 sequence (DNA): TGTGCCAGCAGCTCTCTAGCGTACAATGAGCAGTTCTTC. This gives the protein CASSSLAYNEQFF.

About this clone: One end of the junction is discordant with germline, which a read error may explain. The CDR3 protein is CASKDSSHEQYF. The CDR3 nucleotides are TGTGCCAGCAAGGATAGCTCCCACGAGCAGTACTTC. V and J are TRBV6-1 and TRBJ2-7, with D unresolved. The CDR3 loop spans 12 amino acids. CDR1 and CDR2 from the germline V gene are MNHNS and SASEGT.

The J gene is TRBJ1-1, the V gene TRBV4-1, with D maybe TRBD1 (5 bases). V lost 1 base, J lost 4 bases, and 13 bases lay in between. The germline V gene has CDR1 MGHRA and CDR2 YSYEKL. The CDR3 covers 15 residues. The CDR3 nucleotides read TGCGCCAGCAGCCAAGTTGTCAGGGAAATCACTGAAGCTTTCTTT. Its translation: CASSQVVREITEAFF.

The gene calls are TRBV27 and TRBJ2-7, with a tentative D call TRBD2 (6 bases). This CDR3 has 16 residues. The V gene lost 6 bases and the J gene lost 1 base, with 19 bases spanning the gap. CDR1 is MNHEY and CDR2 is SMNVEV in the germline V gene (reference sequence). CDR3 sequence reads: CASSSGSRGWSYEQYF. DNA of the CDR3: TGTGCCAGCAGCTCCGGATCCCGGGGGTGGTCCTACGAGCAGTACTTC.

The V and J genes are TRBV28 and TRBJ1-4; 8 positions agree with TRBD1. The CDR3 consists of 15 residues. With 2 bases clipped from V and 5 bases from J, the junction kept 4 bases outside the gene matches. CDR1 and CDR2 from the germline V gene are MDHEN and SYDVKM. CDR3 in DNA: TGTGCCAGCAGTTTACAGGACAGGGTAAATGAAAAACTGTTTTTT. Translated: CASSLQDRVNEKLFF.

Turning to this clone: In the same sample, other DNA sequences code for this CDR3. CDR3 nucleotides: TGCGCCAGCAGCTTGACTAGCGGGAGCTACGAGCAGTACTTC. Translation: CASSLTSGSYEQYF. V usage is TRBV5-1 and J usage is TRBJ2-7; 11 bases are a match to TRBD2. The trim removed 1 base at V and 3 bases at J, leaving 0 bases unmatched. Germline V gives CDR1 SGHRS, CDR2 YFSETQ. This CDR3 contains 14 residues.

The chain couples TRBV5-4 to TRBJ2-7, with D tentatively TRBD2 (6 bases). The CDR3 is 12 amino acids. In germline, CDR1 is SGHNT, CDR2 YYREEE (reference sequence). The germline V and J ends were trimmed by 4 bases and 5 bases, with 10 bases remaining between them. In DNA form, the CDR3 reads TGTGCCAGCAGCCTGGACTACAACGAGCAGTACTTC. Residues: CASSLDYNEQYF.

V is TRBV5-1 and J is TRBJ2-2, with 13 bases lining up with TRBD2. V gave up 4 bases and J gave up 6 bases; unmatched junction bases: 6. Germline assignment: CDR1 SGHRS and CDR2 YFSETQ. This CDR3 is built from 16 residues. CDR3 protein: CASSPGTSGKAGELFF. The CDR3 region has the DNA TGCGCCAGCAGCCCCGGGACTAGCGGGAAAGCCGGGGAGCTGTTTTTT.

The chain couples TRBV5-1 to TRBJ2-1; 12 positions match TRBD2. The CDR3 has 20 amino acids. CDR1 is SGHRS, CDR2 YFSETQ, per germline. V was clipped by 4 bases and J by 4 bases; unmatched bases: 18. The CDR3 region has the DNA TGCGCCAGCAGCCTGACTTTAGGGCTAGCGGGAGGGCCCGAATACAATGAGCAGTTCTTC. The encoded protein is CASSLTLGLAGGPEYNEQFF.

The chain has TRBV11-2 and TRBJ2-2; 10 bases fit TRBD1. The V segment lost 5 bases and the J segment 6 bases; nucleotides outside the gene matches: 9. The CDR3 spans 16 residues. The V gene's germline CDR1 is SGHAT and CDR2 FQNNGV. CDR3 sequence: CASSPGTGEGAGELFF. In DNA, the CDR3 is TGTGCCAGCAGCCCGGGGACAGGGGAGGGTGCCGGGGAGCTGTTTTTT.

The V gene is TRBV9, the J gene TRBJ2-3; 7 nucleotides agree with TRBD2. The ends lost 3 bases at V and 5 bases at J; junction bases unmatched: 6. In germline, CDR1 is SGDLS, CDR2 YYNGEE. This CDR3 region has 14 residues. The CDR3: CASSGGTIGDTQYF. The CDR3 DNA follows: TGTGCCAGCAGCGGCGGGACTATCGGAGATACGCAGTATTTT.

The rearrangement joins TRBV28 to TRBJ2-7; 10 bases are a match to TRBD2. V shed 7 bases, J shed 2 bases, and the junction held 5 bases outside the gene matches. Germline assignment: CDR1 MDHEN and CDR2 SYDVKM. The CDR3 sequence is 14 residues long. CDR3 sequence reads: CASTIAGGPYEQYF. The DNA of the CDR3 is TGTGCCAGCACTATAGCGGGAGGCCCCTACGAGCAGTACTTC.

The chain has TRBV9 and TRBJ1-3; 8 bases line up with TRBD1. V was pared by 4 bases and J by 0 bases, with 9 bases of the junction left unmatched. The CDR3 loop spans 17 amino acids. Germline V lookup: CDR1 SGDLS, CDR2 YYNGEE. DNA for the CDR3: TGTGCCAGCAGCACCCAGGACAGGGCCCACTCTGGAAACACCATATATTTT. It translates to CASSTQDRAHSGNTIYF.

This chain connects TRBV15 to TRBJ2-7; 9 nucleotides line up with TRBD2. CDR3 size: 13 residues. The trim removed 6 bases at V and 3 bases at J, leaving 3 bases unmatched. Germline lookup yields CDR1 LNHNV and CDR2 YYDKDF (reference sequence). The CDR3 spells CATRTSGSYEQYF. DNA for the CDR3: TGTGCCACCAGGACTAGCGGCAGCTACGAGCAGTACTTC.

The count of this clone is one. The CDR3 protein is CASSFFLNYGYTF. In DNA, the CDR3 is TGTGCCAGCAGCTTTTTCCTAAACTATGGCTACACCTTC. V is TRBV7-9 and J is TRBJ1-2; the D is unclear. This CDR3 has 13 amino acids. Trimming left V 3 bases short and J 2 bases short, with 7 bases between. Germline CDR1 is SEHNR and CDR2 is FQNEAQ (reference sequence).

In DNA form, the CDR3 reads TGTGCCAGCAGCTCCGACAGAGATCAGCCCCAGCATTTT. Encoded protein: CASSSDRDQPQHF. The chain joins TRBV7-6 to TRBJ1-5, with D perhaps matching TRBD1 (5 bases). The CDR3 extends over 13 amino acids. V lost 4 bases and J 5 bases, leaving 9 bases between the germline ends. The germline gives CDR1 SGHVS, CDR2 FNYEAQ. Full variable domain (rest looked up from reference TRBV7-6 and TRBJ1-5): GAGVSQSPRYKVTKRGQDVALRCDPISGHVSLYWYRQALGQGPEFLTYFNYEAQQDKSGLPNDRFSAERPEGSISTLTIQRTEQRDSAMYRCASSSDRDQPQHFGDGTRLSIL.

This rearrangement joins TRBV4-3 to TRBJ2-6; the D gene is possibly TRBD1 (5 bases). The germline V gene has CDR1 LGHNA and CDR2 YSLEER. The CDR3 spans 17 residues. Trimming took off 4 bases at V and 0 bases at J, with 13 bases between the two ends. CDR3 sequence (DNA): TGCGCCAGCAGCCCGGAGACAGTCTTCTCTGGGGCCAACGTCCTGACTTTC. This gives the protein CASSPETVFSGANVLTF.

CDR3 protein: CASSQELPGQGYNEQFF. The CDR3 region has the DNA TGTGCCAGCAGCCAAGAGTTGCCGGGACAGGGCTACAATGAGCAGTTCTTC. The V gene is TRBV4-2, the J gene TRBJ2-1; TRBD1 agrees at 9 bases. Trimming removed 0 bases from V and 3 bases from J; junction bases left unmatched: 6. The CDR3 spans 17 residues. CDR1 and CDR2 (germline): LGHNA, YNFKEQ.

V and J are TRBV5-6 and TRBJ1-2, with 11 bases identical to TRBD1. J was trimmed by 3 bases and V by 1 base; bases with no gene match: 5. This CDR3 contains 16 residues. Germline values: CDR1 SGHDT, CDR2 YYEEEE. The CDR3 loop is CASSLNRDRGDYGYTF. CDR3 nucleotide sequence: TGTGCCAGCAGCTTGAACCGGGACAGGGGGGACTATGGCTACACCTTC. The variable domain in full, completed from reference TRBV5-6 and TRBJ1-2, reads DAGVTQSPTHLIKTRGQQVTLRCSPKSGHDTVSWYQQALGQGPQFIFQYYEEEERQRGNFPDRFSGHQFPNYSSELNVNALLLGDSALYLCASSLNRDRGDYGYTFGSGTRLTVV.

The chain links TRBV5-1 to TRBJ2-5; TRBD2 is a possible D gene (6 bases). Trimming pared 3 bases from V and 5 bases from J, leaving 11 bases between. Germline V gene data show CDR1 as SGHRS and CDR2 as YFSETQ. This CDR3 has 13 amino acids. The CDR3 bases are TGCGCCAGCAGCTCCGTGCGGGACGAGACCCAGTACTTC. This codes for CASSSVRDETQYF.